Listed below are T cell receptor beta chains from one sample, sequenced in a study of blood T cell repertoires in COVID-19. Profiled with immunoSEQ multiplex PCR; TCRdb holds only in-frame clones, not every one. The repertoire holds 200,000 to 250,000 clones, with 86% as singletons. The sequencing sample was made of peripheral blood. The receptor set was obtained from a woman between 45 and 65 years old with COVID-19, enrolled during active disease. Each CDR3 is given with its conserved first and last residue. Fields, in order: V gene, clone size, J gene, D gene, CDR3 DNA, CDR3 protein. A D gene is named only where the DNA matches it firmly. Expanded clones get a size class; other rows say once, few or many, or leave the size out.

TRBV2	NA	TRBJ2-1	TRBD2	TGTGCCAGCCTAGCGGGGGGGCGTGGTGAGCAGTTCTTC	CASLAGGRGEQFF
TRBV19	NA	TRBJ1-1	TRBD1	TGTGCCACCACGATGCAAGGACAGGGGGCGCGGACTGAAGCTTTCTTT	CATTMQGQGARTEAFF
TRBV11-3	NA	TRBJ1-1	NA	TGTGCCAGCAGCCATTTGGTCGTAGAACACACTGAAGCTTTCTTT	CASSHLVVEHTEAFF
TRBV10-3	NA	TRBJ2-2	TRBD2	TGTGCCATCACCTTTAGCGGGGGGAACACCGGGGAGCTGTTTTTT	CAITFSGGNTGELFF
TRBV19	NA	TRBJ2-2	NA	TGTGCCAGTAGTTCAAAGACAGGAATTAACACCGGGGAGCTGTTTTTT	CASSSKTGINTGELFF
TRBV12-5	NA	TRBJ1-5	TRBD1	TGTGCTAGTGGTCTCGGGACAGGAGATCCCTCCCAGCATTTT	CASGLGTGDPSQHF
TRBV28	NA	TRBJ2-7	TRBD2	TGTGCCAGCCTCTTAGCGGGGGGCTCCTACGAGCAGTACTTC	CASLLAGGSYEQYF
TRBV11-3	NA	TRBJ2-5	NA	TGTGCCAGCAGCTTATCAGGGAAGACCCAGTACTTC	CASSLSGKTQYF
TRBV5-5	NA	TRBJ2-2	NA	TGTGCCAGCACCCCGGTCCAGCGCACCGGGGAGCTGTTTTTT	CASTPVQRTGELFF
TRBV13	once	TRBJ2-1	TRBD2	TGTGCCAGCAGCTTAGGGCGGGGGGCTTACAATGAGCAGTTCTTC	CASSLGRGAYNEQFF
TRBV28	NA	TRBJ1-5	NA	TGTGCCAGCAGTCGGAGGTCAAACAATCAGCCCCAGCATTTT	CASSRRSNNQPQHF
TRBV11-3	NA	TRBJ2-2	NA	TGTGCCAGCAGCAATGATGACACACTCGGGGAGCTGTTTTTT	CASSNDDTLGELFF
TRBV27	NA	TRBJ2-7	NA	TGTGCCAGCAGTTTGACGGACAGCTCCTACGAGCAGTACTTC	CASSLTDSSYEQYF
TRBV14	NA	TRBJ2-7	NA	TGTGCCAGCAGCCGCCGAGGGGGGGCCTCCAACGAGCAGTACTTC	CASSRRGGASNEQYF
TRBV11-2	few	TRBJ2-7	NA	TGTGCCAGCAGCTTAGGTCTCGGTTACTCCTACGAGCAGTACTTC	CASSLGLGYSYEQYF
TRBV19	NA	TRBJ1-3	NA	TGTGCCAGCTCTGACAGTGCCGGAGGAAACACCATATATTTT	CASSDSAGGNTIYF
TRBV5-4	few	TRBJ2-2	NA	TGTGCCAGCAGCCCTGGGCCTGCGAACACCGGGGAGCTGTTTTTT	CASSPGPANTGELFF
TRBV28	NA	TRBJ2-1	TRBD2	TGTGCCAGCAGCCAAGCGGGGGGACTAAATGAGCAGTTCTTC	CASSQAGGLNEQFF
TRBV7-2	few	TRBJ2-7	NA	TGTGCCAGCAGTCGAAGTGGGTCTAGTTCCGGGTACGAGCAGTACTTC	CASSRSGSSSGYEQYF
TRBV11-2	once	TRBJ2-2	NA	TGTGCCAGCAGCTTAGATCGGGACGGGGAGCTGTTTTTT	CASSLDRDGELFF
TRBV7-9	NA	TRBJ1-2	NA	TGTGCCAGCACTGGGGAGGCATTGTATGGCTACACCTTC	CASTGEALYGYTF
TRBV6-1	NA	TRBJ2-3	NA	TGTGCCAGCAGTGAAGTACTAAGAAATACGCAGTATTTT	CASSEVLRNTQYF
TRBV11-3	NA	TRBJ2-1	TRBD1	TGTGCCAGCAGCTCGGACAGGGGTCACTACAATGAGCAGTTCTTC	CASSSDRGHYNEQFF
TRBV7-6	NA	TRBJ2-5	TRBD2	TGTGCCAGCAGCTCGCCAAGACTAGCGGGGCCGTCATTGAGGAAAGAGACCCAGTACTTC	CASSSPRLAGPSLRKETQYF
TRBV7-9	NA	TRBJ1-2	TRBD1	TGTGCCAGCAGCCCCCAGGACAGGCTTCTCTATGGCTACACCTTC	CASSPQDRLLYGYTF
TRBV7-9	NA	TRBJ1-4	TRBD1	TGTGCCAGCAGCTTCTTACTACAGGGGACGACTAATGAAAAACTGTTTTTT	CASSFLLQGTTNEKLFF
TRBV9	NA	TRBJ1-2	NA	TGTGCCAGCAGCCCGACAGGTTGGGATGGCTACACCTTC	CASSPTGWDGYTF
TRBV19	NA	TRBJ2-1	TRBD2	TGTGCCAGTAGTACCCCAGGCGCGGGGGGGCCACACAATGAGCAGTTCTTC	CASSTPGAGGPHNEQFF
TRBV3-1/TRBV3-2	NA	TRBJ1-6	NA	TGTGCCAGCAGCCAAGGGGCCAGGGTGAATTCACCCCTCCACTTT	CASSQGARVNSPLHF
TRBV27	NA	TRBJ1-5	TRBD1	TGTGCCAGCAGTCTACAGGGGCGCAATCAGCCCCAGCATTTT	CASSLQGRNQPQHF
TRBV15	NA	TRBJ1-1	NA	TGTGCCACCAGCAGCAGGGTGAACACTGAAGCTTTCTTT	CATSSRVNTEAFF
TRBV4-1	once	TRBJ2-3	NA	TGCGCCAGCAGCCCCCGGGACTTAGAGGCAGATACGCAGTATTTT	CASSPRDLEADTQYF